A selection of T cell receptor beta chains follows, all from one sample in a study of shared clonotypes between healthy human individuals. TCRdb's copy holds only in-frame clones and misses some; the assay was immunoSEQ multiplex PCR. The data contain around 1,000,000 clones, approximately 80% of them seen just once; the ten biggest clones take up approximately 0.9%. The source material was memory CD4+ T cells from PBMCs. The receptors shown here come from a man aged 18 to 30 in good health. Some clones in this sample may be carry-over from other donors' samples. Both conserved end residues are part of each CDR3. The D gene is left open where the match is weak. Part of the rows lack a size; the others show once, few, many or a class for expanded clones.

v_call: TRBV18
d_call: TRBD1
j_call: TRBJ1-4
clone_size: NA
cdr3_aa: CASSPRTGGKEKLFF
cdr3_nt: TGTGCCAGCTCACCGAGGACAGGCGGCAAGGAAAAACTGTTTTTT

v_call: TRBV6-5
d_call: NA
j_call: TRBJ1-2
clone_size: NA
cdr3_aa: CASSARSGGYTF
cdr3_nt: TGTGCCAGCAGCGCCCGGTCGGGCGGCTACACCTTC

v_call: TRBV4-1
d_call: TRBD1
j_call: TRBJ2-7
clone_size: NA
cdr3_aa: CASSTPGQGYEQYF
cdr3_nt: TGCGCCAGCAGCACCCCGGGACAGGGCTACGAGCAGTACTTC

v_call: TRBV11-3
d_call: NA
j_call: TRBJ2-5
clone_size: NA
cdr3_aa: CASSSGQRVGETQYF
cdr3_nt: TGTGCCAGCAGCTCGGGCCAGAGGGTCGGGGAGACCCAGTACTTC

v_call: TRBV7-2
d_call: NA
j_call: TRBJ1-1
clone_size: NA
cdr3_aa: CASSFMGDTEAFF
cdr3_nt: TGTGCCAGCAGCTTTATGGGGGACACTGAAGCTTTCTTT

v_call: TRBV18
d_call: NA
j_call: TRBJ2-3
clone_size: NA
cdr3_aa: CASSPPTRATDTQYF
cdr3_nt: TGTGCCAGCTCACCACCGACGCGGGCCACAGATACGCAGTATTTT

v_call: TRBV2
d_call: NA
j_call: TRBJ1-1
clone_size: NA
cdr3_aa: CASRWGVVNTEAFF
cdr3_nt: TGTGCCAGCAGATGGGGGGTTGTAAACACTGAAGCTTTCTTT

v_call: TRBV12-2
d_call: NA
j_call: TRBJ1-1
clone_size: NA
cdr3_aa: CASRLLGVGTEAFF
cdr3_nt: TGTGCAAGTCGCTTATTGGGGGTGGGGACTGAAGCTTTCTTT

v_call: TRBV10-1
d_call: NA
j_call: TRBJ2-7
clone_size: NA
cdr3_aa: CASSEGPPPSYEQYF
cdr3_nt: TGCGCCAGCAGTGAAGGCCCACCTCCCTCCTACGAGCAGTACTTC

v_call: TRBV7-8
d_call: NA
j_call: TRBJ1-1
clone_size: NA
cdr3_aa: CASSPAVFEAFF
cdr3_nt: TGTGCCAGCAGCCCCGCGGTTTTTGAAGCTTTCTTT

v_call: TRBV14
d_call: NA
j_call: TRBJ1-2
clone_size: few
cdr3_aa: CASSQEWGDGYTF
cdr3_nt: TGTGCCAGCAGCCAAGAGTGGGGAGATGGCTACACCTTC

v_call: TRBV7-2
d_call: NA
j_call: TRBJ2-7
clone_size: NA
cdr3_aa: CASSRPGPYEQYF
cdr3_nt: TGTGCCAGCAGCCGCCCGGGCCCCTACGAGCAGTACTTC

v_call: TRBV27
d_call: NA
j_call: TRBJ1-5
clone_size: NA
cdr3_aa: CASSFYPLGRQPQHF
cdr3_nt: TGTGCCAGCAGTTTCTATCCGCTTGGGCGTCAGCCCCAGCATTTT

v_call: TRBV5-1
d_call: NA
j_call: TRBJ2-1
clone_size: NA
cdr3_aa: CASSPGDSYNEQFF
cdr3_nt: TGCGCCAGCAGCCCGGGAGATTCCTACAATGAGCAGTTCTTC

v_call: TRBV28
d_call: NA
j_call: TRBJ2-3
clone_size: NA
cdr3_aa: CASPPTGYTSTDTQYF
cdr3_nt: TGTGCCAGCCCCCCGACGGGCTACACTAGCACAGATACGCAGTATTTT

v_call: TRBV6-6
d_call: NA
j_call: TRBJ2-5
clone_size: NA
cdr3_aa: CASTLGSMKETQYF
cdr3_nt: TGTGCCAGCACCTTAGGATCAATGAAAGAGACCCAGTACTTC

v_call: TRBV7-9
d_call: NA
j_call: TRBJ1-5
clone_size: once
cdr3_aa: CASSLNQGIQPQHF
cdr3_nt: TGTGCCAGCAGCTTAAACCAGGGTATTCAGCCCCAGCATTTT

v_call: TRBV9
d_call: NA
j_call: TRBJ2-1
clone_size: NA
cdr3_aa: CASSVAGRVNNEQFF
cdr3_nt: TGTGCCAGCAGCGTAGCGGGACGGGTAAACAATGAGCAGTTCTTC

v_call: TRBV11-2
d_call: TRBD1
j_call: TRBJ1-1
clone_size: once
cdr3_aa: CASSRGQGAQGTEAFF
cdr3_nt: TGTGCCAGCAGCCGAGGACAGGGGGCGCAGGGGACTGAAGCTTTCTTT

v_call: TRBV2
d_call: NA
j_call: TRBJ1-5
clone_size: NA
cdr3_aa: CASSVWQGSQPQHF
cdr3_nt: TGTGCCAGCAGCGTGTGGCAGGGCAGTCAGCCCCAGCATTTT

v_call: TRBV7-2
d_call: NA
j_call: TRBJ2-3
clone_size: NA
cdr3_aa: CASSPWVGTQYF
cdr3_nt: TGTGCCAGCAGCCCATGGGTCGGAACGCAGTATTTT

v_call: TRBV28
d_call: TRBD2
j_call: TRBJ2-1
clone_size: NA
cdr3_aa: CASSFALILTLREGRGTYNEQFF
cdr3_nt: TGTGCCAGCAGTTTTGCACTGATTTTAACCTTGCGGGAGGGTAGAGGGACCTACAATGAGCAGTTCTTC

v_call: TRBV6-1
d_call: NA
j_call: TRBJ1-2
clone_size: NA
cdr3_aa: CASSWSGTAEYGYTF
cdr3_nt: TGTGCCAGCAGTTGGTCCGGGACGGCAGAATATGGCTACACCTTC

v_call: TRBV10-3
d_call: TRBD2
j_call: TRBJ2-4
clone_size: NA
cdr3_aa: CAISDGRGGYNIQYF
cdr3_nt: TGTGCCATCAGTGATGGACGGGGGGGATATAACATTCAGTACTTC

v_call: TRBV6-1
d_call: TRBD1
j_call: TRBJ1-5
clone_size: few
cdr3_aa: CASVDRVRQPQHF
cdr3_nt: TGTGCCAGCGTAGACAGGGTAAGGCAGCCCCAGCATTTT

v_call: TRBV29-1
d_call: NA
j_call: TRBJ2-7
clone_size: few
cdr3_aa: CSVGDPGGGTSYEQYF
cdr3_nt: TGCAGCGTTGGCGATCCAGGGGGGGGAACTTCCTACGAGCAGTACTTC

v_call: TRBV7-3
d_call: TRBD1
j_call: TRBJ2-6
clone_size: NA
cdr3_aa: CASSPGTGAANVLTF
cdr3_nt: TGTGCCAGCAGCCCGGGGACAGGGGCCGCCAACGTCCTGACTTTC

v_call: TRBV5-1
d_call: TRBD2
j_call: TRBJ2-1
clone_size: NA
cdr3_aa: CASSSLAFVLSYNEQFF
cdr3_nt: TGCGCCAGCAGCTCACTAGCGTTCGTCCTCTCCTACAATGAGCAGTTCTTC

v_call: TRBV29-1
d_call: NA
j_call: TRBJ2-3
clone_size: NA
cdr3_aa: CSVEITGDTQYF
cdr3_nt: TGCAGCGTTGAAATCACTGGAGATACGCAGTATTTT

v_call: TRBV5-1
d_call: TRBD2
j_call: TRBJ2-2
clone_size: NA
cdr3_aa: CASSLAGGPPGELFF
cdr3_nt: TGCGCCAGCAGCTTAGCGGGAGGGCCTCCCGGGGAGCTGTTTTTT

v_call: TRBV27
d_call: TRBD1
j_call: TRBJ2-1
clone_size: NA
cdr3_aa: CASSSGPERGRYNEQFF
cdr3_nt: TGTGCCAGCAGTTCGGGACCTGAGAGGGGGCGGTACAATGAGCAGTTCTTC

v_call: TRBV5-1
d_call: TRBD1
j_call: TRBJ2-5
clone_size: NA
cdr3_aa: CASSLAGTGGQETQYF
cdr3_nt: TGCGCCAGCAGCTTGGCTGGGACAGGGGGTCAAGAGACCCAGTACTTC

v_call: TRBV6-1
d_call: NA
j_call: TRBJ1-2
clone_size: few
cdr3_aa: CASSPSPNYGYTF
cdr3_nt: TGTGCCAGCAGTCCTTCTCCCAACTATGGCTACACCTTC

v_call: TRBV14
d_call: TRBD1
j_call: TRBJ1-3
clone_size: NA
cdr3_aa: CASSQGARGQKRNTIYF
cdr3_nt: TGTGCCAGCAGCCAAGGCGCCAGGGGACAGAAACGAAACACCATATATTTT